This T cell receptor (beta chain) derives from a study of T-cell memory formation after mild COVID-19 (dated by TCRdb to the early 2020s). With regard to the full study: Most TCR sequence clusters were specific to one of the two donors. T-cell clones expanding and contracting after mild COVID-19 in two donors were tracked by longitudinal TCRalpha and TCRbeta repertoire sequencing. The cohort comprised two young, previously healthy adult volunteers, one female and one male.

As regards this clonotype: There is no known antigen for this receptor. Base-call qualities are not available, and no considerably larger clone is one nucleotide away.

The instrument was an Illumina NovaSeq 6000. cDNA libraries for TCRalpha and TCRbeta were prepared by 5'RACE using constant-segment primers, with sample barcodes and unique molecular identifiers added. Trizol reagent was used to extract RNA from every sample. Library amplification was performed in two PCR steps, and a second sample barcode and Illumina TruSeq adapters were introduced in the second step. Libraries were sequenced on an Illumina NovaSeq with 2 x 150 bp paired-end reads. The authors processed their data as follows. The reads were demultiplexed and collapsed into UMI-guided consensus sequences using migec v1.2.7. With mixcr v2.1.11, UMI consensuses were aligned to TRA and TRB V and J templates and assembled into clonotypes. Expanded or contracted clonotypes were those called significant by both edgeR and NoisET, with noise models trained on biological replicates. For edgeR calls, the cutoffs were a false discovery rate-adjusted p below 0.01 and a log2 fold-change threshold of 1. As an exploratory analysis of dynamics, max-normalized trajectories of the 1000 most abundant clonotypes were examined with PCA combined with hierarchical clustering. Separately sequenced CD4+ and CD8+ repertoires were used to assign a CD4 or CD8 phenotype to each responding clone. TCRdb applied fastp at Q25 and MiXCR to the public reads, then kept only in-frame beta chains. Each entry merges the rows of one CDR3 protein and shows their most common DNA and genes. The V and J calls follow TCRdb's processing rather than the paper's. The sample yields 560,000 or so distinct CDR3 sequences; around 15% were counted once. About 8.6% of the sample lies in the top ten.

PBMCs were isolated by Ficoll-Paque density gradient centrifugation. What the research found in general, with its limitations: Only two mild cases were covered in the study, and larger cohorts including severe cases with pre-infection samples were considered necessary. SARS-CoV-2 specificity was not confirmed for the second-wave clones peaking on day 37. Contracting CD4+ clones were located mainly in the CM and EM memory subsets, whereas CD8+ clones were found to be enriched in EMRA. Clones that contracted from day 15 to 85 showed balanced CD4/CD8 phenotypes, whereas a second wave of clones that expanded from day 15 to 37 leaned towards CD4+. Some responding clones were detected in pre-infection memory, suggesting pre-existing cross-reactive memory T cells joined the SARS-CoV-2 response.

The CDR3 numbers 14 residues from cysteine through phenylalanine. Only the CDR3 portion is preserved as DNA: 42 bases, with reading frame beginning at the first base. CDR1 and CDR2, per the germline V gene (reference sequence), are SEHNR and FQNEAQ. V lost 2 bases and J lost 3 bases, and the count of bases not matched to a germline gene is 1. The TCR sequence derives from an adult woman who had mild COVID-19 (a few samples of this study predate the infection). The sample titles of this study are shuffled in the database, so cell type and time point are left out; the donor was told from shared clones. Recombination joined TRBV7-9 with TRBJ2-7, with 10 junctional bases fitting TRBD2. Material: PBMCs or a T cell subset sorted from them (not recorded which). For the CDR3, the sequence is CASSLTSGDYEQYF. The nucleotide sequence is TGTGCCAGCAGCTTAACTAGCGGGGACTACGAGCAGTACTTC.